The 18 T cell receptor beta chains below come from one sample, sequenced in a study of high-grade serous ovarian cancer treatment subgroups. Tumor samples were taken before definitive surgery or chemotherapy. The table came from immunoSEQ multiplex PCR; TCRdb's copy has only in-frame clones and leaves some out. The profile shows more than 4,000 clones, roughly 82% of them singletons. Sequencing input: tumor tissue. The receptors derive from a human donor with high-grade serous ovarian cancer.

V is TRBV2 and J is TRBJ2-2; TRBD1 agrees at 11 bases. This CDR3 contains 17 residues. From germline, CDR1 is SNHLY and CDR2 FYNNEI. J was trimmed by 1 base and V by 11 bases; bases with no gene match: 12. The CDR3 coding sequence is TGTGCCGTACTGAGGGACAGGGGGAGTTTGAACACCGGGGAGCTGTTTTTT. Its protein product is CAVLRDRGSLNTGELFF.

Here the CDR3 DNA reads TGTGCCAGCAGCTTTAGCGGGGAACCCAATCAGCCCCAGCATTTT. This codes for CASSFSGEPNQPQHF. The V and J genes are TRBV11-1 and TRBJ1-5; D unclear. Germline CDR1 and CDR2: SGHAT and FQDESV (reference sequence). The CDR3 is 15 amino acids. V was shortened by 3 bases and J by 3 bases, with 12 bases between the two germline ends.

J is TRBJ1-2 and V is TRBV18, with no clear D. This CDR3 has 13 amino acids. V lost 2 bases and J 7 bases, leaving 11 bases between the germline ends. The V gene's germline CDR1 is KGHSH and CDR2 LQKENI. CDR3 DNA sequence: TGTGCCAGCTCACCAACCGGTGCCTCTGGCTACACCTTC. This codes for CASSPTGASGYTF.

This sequence joins TRBV5-6 and TRBJ2-3; 8 nucleotides match TRBD2. Per the germline V gene, CDR1 is SGHDT and CDR2 is YYEEEE. V was pared by 3 bases and J by 4 bases, with 4 bases of the junction left unmatched. CDR3 length: 14 residues. This CDR3 reads CASSWGLGPDTQYF. CDR3 DNA sequence: TGTGCCAGCAGCTGGGGACTAGGGCCAGATACGCAGTATTTT.

The V and J genes are TRBV7-9 and TRBJ2-1, with a weak D call TRBD2 (5 bases). With 0 bases removed from V and 7 bases from J, the gap between germline ends came to 10 bases. Germline-derived CDR1 and CDR2 are SEHNR and FQNEAQ (reference sequence). The CDR3 sequence is 14 residues long. DNA of the CDR3: TGTGCCAGCAGCTTAGCACTGTCGGGGAATGAGCAGTTCTTC. The encoded protein is CASSLALSGNEQFF.

This rearrangement joins TRBV6-5 to TRBJ1-2; 8 nucleotides match TRBD1. V was clipped by 10 bases and J by 8 bases; unmatched bases: 12. Germline V CDR1 and CDR2: MNHEY, SVGAGI. The CDR3 has 13 residues. CDR3 sequence reads: CATSGTGLGGYTF. Written as DNA, the CDR3 is TGTGCCACATCCGGGACAGGATTGGGCGGCTACACCTTC.

This rearrangement joins TRBV5-6 to TRBJ2-7; 9 nucleotides match TRBD2. This CDR3 comprises 17 residues. V lost 0 bases and J lost 0; bases outside the gene matches: 7. Germline V gene lookup returns CDR1 SGHDT and CDR2 YYEEEE. The CDR3, as DNA: TGTGCCAGCAGCTTGGCCTATAGCGGGGGTTACTCCTACGAGCAGTACTTC. This gives the protein CASSLAYSGGYSYEQYF.

This clone was observed a few times. V usage is TRBV4-3 and J usage is TRBJ2-1; weak D call: TRBD2 (6 bases). Per the germline V gene, CDR1 is LGHNA and CDR2 is YSLEER. This CDR3 region has 15 residues. V was clipped by 3 bases and J by 4 bases, with 13 bases between them. Here the CDR3 DNA reads TGCGCCAGCAGCCAGGTCTTGGGGGGTTACAATGAGCAGTTCTTC. This encodes CASSQVLGGYNEQFF.

V is TRBV9 and J is TRBJ1-2; no firm D call. Germline lookup yields CDR1 SGDLS and CDR2 YYNGEE. The CDR3 loop spans 19 amino acids. V was shortened by 3 bases and J by 5 bases, with 29 bases between the two germline ends. CDR3 loop: CASSGELGRAGGSSYGYTF. CDR3 nucleotides: TGTGCCAGCAGCGGAGAGTTGGGGAGGGCAGGAGGTTCTTCGTATGGCTACACCTTC.

The V gene is TRBV5-4, the J gene TRBJ2-1; D gene ambiguous. This CDR3 has 13 residues. Germline CDR1 SGHNT, CDR2 YYREEE (reference sequence). The CDR3 sequence is CAGAWQHINEQFF. CDR3 coding DNA: TGTGCTGGCGCTTGGCAGCATATCAATGAGCAGTTCTTC.

V gene TRBV7-9 combines with J gene TRBJ2-7, with 8 positions matching TRBD1. Germline V CDR1 and CDR2: SEHNR, FQNEAQ (reference sequence). The CDR3 has 15 amino acids. V lost 2 bases and J lost 2; bases outside the gene matches: 5. CDR3 sequence: CASSLWLTGAYEQYF. As DNA, the CDR3 is TGTGCCAGCAGCTTATGGCTGACAGGGGCCTACGAGCAGTACTTC.

The gene calls are TRBV28 and TRBJ2-1, with D unclear. This CDR3 has 16 amino acids. V lost 7 bases and J 1 base, leaving 17 bases between the germline ends. Per germline, CDR1 MDHEN and CDR2 SYDVKM. The CDR3 here is CASKSGRRVSYNEQFF. As DNA, the CDR3 is TGTGCCAGCAAATCAGGTCGTCGGGTATCCTACAATGAGCAGTTCTTC. Full variable domain (missing parts from reference TRBV28 and TRBJ2-1): DVKVTQSSRYLVKRTGEKVFLECVQDMDHENMFWYRQDPGLGLRLIYFSYDVKMKEKGDIPEGYSVSREKKERFSLILESASTNQTSMYLCASKSGRRVSYNEQFFGPGTRLTVL.

The chain carries TRBV10-3 and TRBJ2-1, with D hard to call. Between the trimmed V and J ends, which lost 5 bases and 6 bases, there was a span of 5 bases. The length of the CDR3 is 11 residues. Per germline, CDR1 ENHRY and CDR2 SYGVKD. In nucleotides, the CDR3 is TGTGCCATCAGTCGATCCAATGAGCAGTTCTTC. Translated: CAISRSNEQFF.

The gene calls are TRBV7-3 and TRBJ1-1, with D perhaps matching TRBD1 (6 bases). This CDR3 is 15 amino acids long. The germline V gene has CDR1 SGHTA and CDR2 FQGTGA. The ends were cut back, 0 bases at V and 3 bases at J, with 11 bases in the middle. The CDR3 DNA is TGTGCCAGCAGCTTAACGGCTCAGGGGCACACTGAAGCTTTCTTT. Its translation is CASSLTAQGHTEAFF.

The chain couples TRBV19 to TRBJ2-5; the D is unclear. Trimming cost V 3 bases and J 3 bases, with 11 bases left between them. CDR1 and CDR2 (germline): LNHDA, SQIVND (reference sequence). This CDR3 has 14 residues. As DNA, the CDR3 is TGTGCCAGTAGTATCGCCGGGTGGGAAGAGACCCAGTACTTC. Its protein product is CASSIAGWEETQYF.

This clone was observed a handful of times. The rearrangement joins TRBV2 to TRBJ1-5, with D possibly being TRBD1 (6 bases). V lost 6 bases, J lost 4 bases, and 13 bases lay in between. Germline CDR1 and CDR2: SNHLY and FYNNEI. The CDR3 is made up of 14 amino acids. CDR3 amino acids: CASRGGLANQPQHF. CDR3 nucleotides: TGTGCCAGCAGAGGGGGTTTAGCAAATCAGCCCCAGCATTTT.

This clone was counted once. V and J are TRBV6-5 and TRBJ1-5; perhaps TRBD1 as D (6 bases). There are 15 residues in the CDR3. Trimming cost V 6 bases and J 0 bases, with 12 bases left between them. Germline V lookup: CDR1 MNHEY, CDR2 SVGAGI. The CDR3 bases are TGTGCCAGCAGACCCCGACAGGATAGCAATCAGCCCCAGCATTTT. It codes for CASRPRQDSNQPQHF.

The chain couples TRBV11-2 to TRBJ2-1; the match to TRBD2 covers 11 bases. This CDR3 has 15 amino acids. Per germline, CDR1 SGHAT and CDR2 FQNNGV. V lost 5 bases, J lost 7 bases, and 7 bases stayed unmatched. The CDR3 sequence: CASSPQGLAANEQFF. The CDR3 DNA reads TGTGCCAGCAGCCCCCAGGGACTAGCGGCAAATGAGCAGTTCTTC.